There are many counts of the clone carrying this TCR beta chain. The CDR3 has 14 amino acids. Germline-derived CDR1 and CDR2 are SEHNR and FQNEAQ (reference sequence). Trimming took 1 base from V and 5 from J, leaving 12 bases between them. One entry per CDR3 protein, called by TCRdb with MiXCR from the PCR reads. The sample shows under 650,000 distinct CDR3 sequences, 20% of them seen only once. The data stem from a study of molecular identifiers for immune sequencing clone quantification. The chain employs TRBV7-9 and TRBJ2-7; unclear D gene. The sample was naive CD8+ T cells from blood, with Jurkat cell RNA spiked in. The sample's subset: FACS-sorted CD8+CD4-CCR7+CD45RA+ naive T cells. This receptor was identified in a human donor in good health. Some libraries in this study had Jurkat cell RNA spiked in. CDR3: CASSLGVFMDEQYF. The CDR3 coding sequence is TGTGCCAGCAGCTTAGGAGTTTTTATGGACGAGCAGTACTTC.